This T cell receptor beta chain came from a study of blood T cells in healthy people across ages. This clonotype was detected once. Through a sample-barcoded 5' primer and a J-beta primer mix, a second PCR was run for roughly 6 to 12 cycles. Each CDR3 protein is one row after TCRdb ran MiXCR on the 5' RACE reads. The sample lists about 1.6 million distinct CDR3 sequences; around 35% were seen once. The CDR3 runs 12 residues. Germline V lookup: CDR1 SGHTA, CDR2 FQGNSA. V was clipped by 5 bases and J by 8 bases, with 12 bases between them. The TCR originated in a woman in her twenties or thirties in good health. The chain is built from TRBV7-2 and TRBJ1-2; D unclear. The sample consisted of blood. The CDR3 here is CASSLNGGGYTF. Written as DNA, the CDR3 is TGTGCCAGCAGCCTAAACGGCGGGGGCTACACCTTC.